These 22 T cell receptor beta chains were all obtained from the same sample, sequenced in a study of blood T cell repertoires in COVID-19. TCRdb keeps only in-frame clones here, not all; method: immunoSEQ multiplex PCR. The table records a few hundred thousand clones, 84% of them present only once. The sequenced material came from peripheral blood. The receptors originated from a woman at least 80 years old with active or convalescent COVID-19.

Notes on this clone: One end of the junction fails to match germline, which may point to a read error. This rearrangement joins TRBV10-3 to TRBJ1-1; no firm D call. Per germline, CDR1 ENHRY and CDR2 SYGVKD. This CDR3 contains 12 residues. CDR3 sequence reads: CAISESTLHADF. The CDR3 coding sequence is TGTGCCATCAGTGAGTCGACTCTTCATGCTGACTTT.

This chain connects TRBV5-1 to TRBJ2-3; possibly TRBD1 for D (5 bases). Trimming left V 0 bases short and J 6 bases short, with 11 bases between. This CDR3 region has 14 residues. The germline V gene has CDR1 SGHRS and CDR2 YFSETQ. CDR3 loop: CASSLETVPDTQYF. The CDR3 nucleotides read TGCGCCAGCAGCTTGGAGACAGTGCCCGATACGCAGTATTTT.

The chain carries TRBV15 and TRBJ2-1, with 9 nucleotides matching TRBD1. CDR3 length: 16 amino acids. V lost 4 bases to trimming and J lost 9 bases; unmatched junction nucleotides: 13. Per germline, CDR1 LNHNV and CDR2 YYDKDF (reference sequence). The CDR3 reads CATSTRDRARGIEQFF. In nucleotides, the CDR3 is TGTGCCACCAGCACGCGGGACAGGGCTCGGGGTATTGAGCAGTTCTTC. Complete variable domain (other parts from reference TRBV15 and TRBJ2-1): DAMVIQNPRYQVTQFGKPVTLSCSQTLNHNVMYWYQQKSSQAPKLLFHYYDKDFNNEADTPDNFQSRRPNTSFCFLDIRSPGLGDTAMYLCATSTRDRARGIEQFFGPGTRLTVL.

The chain uses TRBV7-9 and TRBJ2-7; D might be TRBD2 (6 bases). Per the germline V gene, CDR1 is SEHNR and CDR2 is FQNEAQ (reference sequence). CDR3 length equals 13 residues. Trimming took 1 base from V and 9 from J, leaving 13 bases between them. DNA for the CDR3: TGTGCCAGCAGCTTAGACCTCCCCGGGGGGCAGTACTTC. It specifies CASSLDLPGGQYF. Using reference TRBV7-9 and TRBJ2-7 for the parts outside the CDR3, the full variable domain is DTGVSQNPRHKITKRGQNVTFRCDPISEHNRLYWYRQTLGQGPEFLTYFQNEAQLEKSRLLSDRFSAERPKGSFSTLEIQRTEQGDSAMYLCASSLDLPGGQYFGPGTRLTVT.

This clone was recorded a few times. The rearrangement links TRBV4-2 to TRBJ1-4; TRBD1 aligns across 7 bases. This CDR3 has 15 amino acids. V trimming: 2 bases; J trimming: 4 bases; junction bases outside the gene matches: 4. Germline-derived CDR1 and CDR2 are LGHNA and YNFKEQ. CDR3 bases: TGTGCCAGCAGCCAAACGACAGGGTATAATGAAAAACTGTTTTTT. Residues: CASSQTTGYNEKLFF.

In DNA form, the CDR3 reads TGTGCCAGCAGCTTACTCTACTGCTATGGCTACACCTTC. Protein: CASSLLYCYGYTF. The chain recombines TRBV11-3 with TRBJ1-2, with no clear D. The germline V gene encodes CDR1 SGHNT and CDR2 YENEEA. Trimming took 2 bases from V and 4 from J, leaving 8 bases between them. CDR3 length: 13 amino acids.

V and J are TRBV21-1 and TRBJ1-2. TRBV21-1 is a pseudogene. This CDR3 has 14 residues. DNA of the CDR3: TGTGCCAGCAGCAAAAAAGGGGAGGGGTATGGCTACACCTTC. Its translation is CASSKKGEGYGYTF.

The J gene is TRBJ2-7, the V gene TRBV6-2 or TRBV6-3; D possibly corresponds to TRBD2 (6 bases). CDR3 length: 15 amino acids. Trimming removed 2 bases from V and 4 bases from J, with 15 bases in between. Germline V gives CDR1 MNHEY, CDR2 SVGEGT. CDR3 in DNA: TGTGCCAGCAGTTACCCACCGCGGGGCCAGTACGAGCAGTACTTC. Protein product: CASSYPPRGQYEQYF.

This chain links TRBV14 with TRBJ1-2; no clear D gene. Germline CDR1 SGHDN, CDR2 FVKESK. This CDR3 comprises 15 residues. V lost 5 bases and J lost 7, with 20 bases in between. CDR3 DNA: TGTGCCAGCAGCTCAGCGACTCCGGGAACTTTTGGCTACACCTTC. Translation: CASSSATPGTFGYTF.

This clone was counted a single time. This chain links TRBV19 with TRBJ2-1, with a weak D call TRBD2 (6 bases). The germline V gene has CDR1 LNHDA and CDR2 SQIVND (reference sequence). There are 14 residues in the CDR3. V was trimmed by 5 bases and J by 0 bases, leaving 8 bases between them. The CDR3 loop reads CASSRGSSYNEQFF. CDR3 bases: TGTGCCAGTAGTCGGGGGAGCTCCTACAATGAGCAGTTCTTC.

This clone was counted a few times. This chain's CDR3 is CASSFARDQPQHF. The CDR3 DNA is TGTGCCAGCAGTTTCGCCCGAGATCAGCCCCAGCATTTT. The chain is built from TRBV27 and TRBJ1-5; D remains ambiguous. CDR3 size: 13 residues. V lost 3 bases to trimming and J lost 5 bases, with 8 bases between them. The germline V gene encodes CDR1 MNHEY and CDR2 SMNVEV (reference sequence).

J is TRBJ1-1 and V is TRBV11-2; D gene ambiguous. The germline gives CDR1 SGHAT, CDR2 FQNNGV. The V end lost 3 bases, the J end lost 1 base, and 6 bases lay between the germline ends. CDR3 length: 13 residues. This CDR3 is CASSFYRNTEAFF. CDR3 coding DNA: TGTGCCAGCAGCTTCTACAGGAACACTGAAGCTTTCTTT.

The chain is built from TRBV5-1 and TRBJ1-1, with a tentative D call TRBD1 (5 bases). This CDR3 has 15 amino acids. Trimming pared 0 bases from V and 6 bases from J, leaving 15 bases between. Germline-derived CDR1 and CDR2 are SGHRS and YFSETQ. The CDR3 nucleotides read TGCGCCAGCAGCTTGGCCTGGCAGGGCAACGCTGAAGCTTTCTTT. Residues: CASSLAWQGNAEAFF.

This clone was picked up one time. A much larger clone differs by one base, so this may be a read error. The chain carries TRBV9 and TRBJ1-1, with 7 bases matching TRBD1. With 2 bases clipped from V and 0 bases from J, the junction kept 1 base outside the gene matches. The CDR3 has 14 residues. Germline V gene lookup returns CDR1 SGDLS and CDR2 YYNGEE. CDR3 sequence reads: CASSVTGVNTEAFF. The DNA of the CDR3 is TGTGCCAGCAGCGTTACAGGGGTGAACACTGAAGCTTTCTTT.

The genes are TRBV2 and TRBJ1-5; no reliable D call. Germline V gene lookup returns CDR1 SNHLY and CDR2 FYNNEI. CDR3 length: 15 amino acids. V was clipped by 5 bases and J by 3 bases, with 14 bases between them. CDR3 in amino acids: CASSPEGRVNQPQHF. The CDR3 DNA reads TGTGCCAGCAGTCCCGAAGGGCGGGTCAATCAGCCCCAGCATTTT. The full variable domain, with the rest looked up from reference TRBV2 and TRBJ1-5, is EPEVTQTPSHQVTQMGQEVILRCVPISNHLYFYWYRQILGQKVEFLVSFYNNEISEKSEIFDDQFSVERPDGSNFTLKIRSTKLEDSAMYFCASSPEGRVNQPQHFGDGTRLSIL.

The chain employs TRBV11-2 and TRBJ1-2; TRBD1 agrees at 9 bases. CDR3 length: 18 amino acids. Germline-derived CDR1 and CDR2 are SGHAT and FQNNGV. V trimming: 3 bases; J trimming: 5 bases; junction bases outside the gene matches: 16. CDR3: CASSFYSKQGAPPYGYTF. CDR3 bases: TGTGCCAGCAGCTTCTACTCTAAACAGGGGGCCCCTCCTTATGGCTACACCTTC.

V gene TRBV7-2 combines with J gene TRBJ2-5, with D possibly matching TRBD1 (5 bases). The CDR3 runs to 15 residues. Germline V lookup: CDR1 SGHTA, CDR2 FQGNSA. The V and J ends lost 5 bases and 1 base respectively, with 14 bases between them. In DNA form, the CDR3 reads TGTGCCAGCAGCCCGCAGGGTGGTCGCCAAGAGACCCAGTACTTC. Residues: CASSPQGGRQETQYF.

The gene calls are TRBV11-2 and TRBJ1-5; D uncertain. This CDR3 is 16 amino acids long. Trimming pared 0 bases from V and 0 bases from J, leaving 9 bases between. Germline V gives CDR1 SGHAT, CDR2 FQNNGV. CDR3 coding DNA: TGTGCCAGCAGCTTAGATTCGGGATATAGCAATCAGCCCCAGCATTTT. Translating gives CASSLDSGYSNQPQHF.

The chain recombines TRBV7-2 with TRBJ1-5; 8 bases agree with TRBD1. Trimming at V came to 5 bases and at J to 4 bases, leaving 7 bases not matched to a gene. CDR3 length equals 15 residues. Germline V gene data show CDR1 as SGHTA and CDR2 as FQGNSA. As DNA, the CDR3 is TGTGCCAGCAGCCTCGGCCAGGGGGCGAATCAGCCCCAGCATTTT. Translated, it gives CASSLGQGANQPQHF.

The rearrangement joins TRBV5-6 to TRBJ2-1; D is possibly TRBD2 (6 bases). Per germline, CDR1 SGHDT and CDR2 YYEEEE. CDR3 length: 17 residues. V was cut by 0 bases and J by 2 bases, with 15 bases left in between. The CDR3 DNA sequence: TGTGCCAGCAGCTTGGCCATCGGGACTGGGCCCTACAATGAGCAGTTCTTC. It specifies CASSLAIGTGPYNEQFF.

V is TRBV19 and J is TRBJ1-2; 8 bases are a match to TRBD1. The V gene end was trimmed by 3 bases and the J gene end by 6 bases; junction bases not matched to a gene: 6. CDR1 is LNHDA and CDR2 is SQIVND in the germline V gene (reference sequence). CDR3 length equals 14 residues. As DNA, the CDR3 is TGTGCCAGTAGTATGTACAGGGGGGAAGATGGCTACACCTTC. This gives the protein CASSMYRGEDGYTF.

The rearrangement links TRBV9 to TRBJ2-1, with D maybe TRBD2 (6 bases). This CDR3 has 18 amino acids. Germline V gives CDR1 SGDLS, CDR2 YYNGEE. Trimming took 2 bases from V and 4 from J, leaving 22 bases between them. The chain's CDR3 is CASSVRASRAGLYNEQFF. In nucleotides, the CDR3 is TGTGCCAGCAGCGTGAGAGCGTCCCGCGCGGGATTGTACAATGAGCAGTTCTTC.